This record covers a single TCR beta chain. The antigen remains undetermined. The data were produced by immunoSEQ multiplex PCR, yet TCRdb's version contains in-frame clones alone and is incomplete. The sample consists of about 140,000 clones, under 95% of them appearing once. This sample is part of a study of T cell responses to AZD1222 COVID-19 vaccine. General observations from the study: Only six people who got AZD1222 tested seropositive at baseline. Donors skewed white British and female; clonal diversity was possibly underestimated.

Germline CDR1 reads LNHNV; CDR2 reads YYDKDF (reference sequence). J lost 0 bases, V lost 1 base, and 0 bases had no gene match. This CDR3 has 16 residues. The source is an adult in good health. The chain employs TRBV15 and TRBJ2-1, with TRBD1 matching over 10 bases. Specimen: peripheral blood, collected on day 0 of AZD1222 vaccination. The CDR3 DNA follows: TGTGCCACCAGCAGAGGGGACAGGGGCTCCTACAATGAGCAGTTCTTC. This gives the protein CATSRGDRGSYNEQFF.